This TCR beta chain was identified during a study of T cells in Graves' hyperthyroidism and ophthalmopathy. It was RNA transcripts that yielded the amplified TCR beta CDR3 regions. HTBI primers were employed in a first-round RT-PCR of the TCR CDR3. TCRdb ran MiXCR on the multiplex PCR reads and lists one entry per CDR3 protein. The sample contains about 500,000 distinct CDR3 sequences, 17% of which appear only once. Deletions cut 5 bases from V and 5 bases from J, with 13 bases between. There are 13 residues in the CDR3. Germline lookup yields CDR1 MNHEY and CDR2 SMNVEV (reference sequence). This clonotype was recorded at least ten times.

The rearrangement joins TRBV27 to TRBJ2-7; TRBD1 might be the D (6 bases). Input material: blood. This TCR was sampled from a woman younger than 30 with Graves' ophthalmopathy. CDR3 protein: CASSLTGMNEQYF. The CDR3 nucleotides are TGTGCCAGCAGTCTGACAGGCATGAACGAGCAGTACTTC.